This TCR beta chain was captured in a study of cytomegalovirus exposure and HLA in healthy donors. Overall study: Early on, a data release was issued that held 85 million to 95 million unique TCRs from HLA-typed donors.

The PCR employed 60 Vbeta primers together with 13 Jbeta primers. Generated by immunoSEQ multiplex PCR, the TCRdb table keeps only in-frame clones and is missing some. The top ten hold more than 0.7% of the sample, which has around 110,000 clones, around 75% seen once. V lost 0 bases, J lost 2 bases, and 14 bases lay in between. Germline loops: CDR1 LGHNA, CDR2 YNFKEQ. There are 16 residues in the CDR3. The receptor was derived from a woman aged 30 to 39 in good health and CMV-seronegative. The rearrangement joins TRBV4-2 to TRBJ2-7; weak D call: TRBD1 (5 bases). Specimen: PBMCs. CDR3 DNA sequence: TGTGCCAGCAGCCAAGAACAGGCCCCCGAAACCTACGAGCAGTACTTC. Translating it yields CASSQEQAPETYEQYF.